The rows below give T cell receptor beta chains drawn from one sample of a study of cytomegalovirus exposure and HLA in healthy donors. Sequenced by immunoSEQ multiplex PCR; TCRdb stores in-frame clones only, minus some. The table counts some 72,000 clones; 0.83% lies in the top ten. Sample: PBMCs. The receptors were gathered from a boy aged 5-17 years in good health and CMV-seronegative. CDR3s include the opening cysteine and the closing phenylalanine or tryptophan. D genes are given only for firm matches.

J gene,V gene,D gene,CDR3 DNA,CDR3 protein
TRBJ2-2,TRBV7-3,TRBD2,TGTGCCAGCAGTATAAGCGGGGGGGCAGGCGGGGAGCTGTTTTTT,CASSISGGAGGELFF
TRBJ1-5,TRBV27,TRBD1,TGTGCCAGCAGTTCACGGACAGGGGGCATTCAGCCCCAGCATTTT,CASSSRTGGIQPQHF
TRBJ1-5,TRBV19,NA,TGTGCCAGTACCCCGCTCCAGGGAAATCAGCCCCAGCATTTT,CASTPLQGNQPQHF
TRBJ1-5,TRBV11-2,TRBD1,TGTGCCAGCAGCTTGACAGGGGCTACTCAGCCCCAGCATTTT,CASSLTGATQPQHF
TRBJ2-1,TRBV4-1,TRBD1,TGCGCCAGCAGCCAGGACAGGGGTCCGTACAATGAGCAGTTCTTC,CASSQDRGPYNEQFF
TRBJ2-3,TRBV7-3,NA,TGTGCCAGCAGCTTAGGGGCAGCTGCCACAGATACGCAGTATTTT,CASSLGAAATDTQYF
TRBJ2-2,TRBV10-3,TRBD2,TGTGCCATCAGCCCCGGGGGGGAAGGGGAGCTGTTTTTT,CAISPGGEGELFF
TRBJ1-1,TRBV11-2,TRBD1,TGTGCCAGCAGCTTAGATACGACAGGGCCGAACACTGAAGCTTTCTTT,CASSLDTTGPNTEAFF
TRBJ1-2,TRBV23-1,TRBD1,TGCGCCAGCAGTCGTAACAAAGGACAGGGGGCAGCCTTC,CASSRNKGQGAAF
TRBJ1-1,TRBV29-1,NA,TGCAGCGTTGAGGTAGGGGCAGGCGGTGAAGCTTTCTTT,CSVEVGAGGEAFF